This T cell receptor (beta chain) was recovered during a study of blood T cell repertoires in COVID-19 (dated by TCRdb to about 2020). About the full investigation: Samples covering the acute and convalescent phases of COVID-19 were provided by collaborators in the United States, Italy and Spain. The material from the prospective study consisted of cDNA or gDNA derived from T cells, B-cell-depleted T cells, or PBMCs. Deeply sampled blood TCRbeta repertoires from subjects exposed to, actively infected with, or recovered from COVID-19 were included in the dataset. The repertoires were released in a freely available public database intended as a resource for research on the immune response to SARS-CoV-2. Samples came from the ongoing ImmuneRACE study (first 160 participants) plus 1,254 subjects from 6 global collaborators. A de-identified subject ID, COVID-19 status, age in years and sex were almost always included in the sample metadata. Where HLA class I and class II types were available, the types were taken from metadata supplied by the sample provider, not from assay-based typing.

The immunoSEQ Assay, a bias-controlled multiplex PCR, was used to amplify TCRbeta CDR3 regions from genomic DNA. As for the original processing: Within the assay, amplification of reference gene primers was used to estimate how many nucleated cells each sample contained. To quantify the absolute abundance of each unique TCRbeta CDR3 rearrangement, sequence reads were collapsed and filtered. For each sample, productive Simpson clonality was calculated as the square root of Simpson's diversity index across productive rearrangements. TCRdb limited this immuneACCESS table to in-frame rearrangements with V and J called. A share of clones is missing; checked studies link under half to unresolved V genes, and the rest is unexplained. The DNA gave D and trimming, while V, J and clone size come from that table. This sample gives about 130,000 clones in total; approximately 86% of them show up just once. The ten largest clones add up to 18% of the sample.

On this clone itself: Its antigen specificity is not known. No qualities accompany the bases; no much larger clone lies one base away.

The CDR3 holds 17 amino acids from the cysteine to the phenylalanine. Only the CDR3 region is kept as DNA, spanning 51 bases read in frame from base 1. Per the germline V gene (reference sequence), LNHDA is the CDR1 and SQIVND is the CDR2. From V the trimming removes 7 bases and from J it removes 2 bases, while the gene matches leave 12 bases of the junction unaccounted for. Study-wide conclusions, independent of this receptor: How much clinical and demographic metadata was included differed by source and by participant, and the metadata was provided uncurated.

Samples from volunteer blood donors who had recovered from COVID-19 were contributed by a second Seattle source. Whole blood was collected in K2EDTA tubes by collaborating institutions according to the institutions' own protocols. For TCRbeta analysis, collaborators shipped samples as frozen whole blood, isolated PBMCs, or DNA extracted from either of those sample types. Sequencing was done on a sample of peripheral blood. The rearrangement joined TRBV19 to TRBJ2-1, with 9 middle bases fitting TRBD1. This receptor was identified in a woman in her forties or fifties who had recovered from COVID-19. The CDR3 protein is CASTPGTGSGPYNEQFF. Read as DNA, the sequence is TGTGCCAGTACCCCAGGGACAGGGAGCGGCCCCTACAATGAGCAGTTCTTC.